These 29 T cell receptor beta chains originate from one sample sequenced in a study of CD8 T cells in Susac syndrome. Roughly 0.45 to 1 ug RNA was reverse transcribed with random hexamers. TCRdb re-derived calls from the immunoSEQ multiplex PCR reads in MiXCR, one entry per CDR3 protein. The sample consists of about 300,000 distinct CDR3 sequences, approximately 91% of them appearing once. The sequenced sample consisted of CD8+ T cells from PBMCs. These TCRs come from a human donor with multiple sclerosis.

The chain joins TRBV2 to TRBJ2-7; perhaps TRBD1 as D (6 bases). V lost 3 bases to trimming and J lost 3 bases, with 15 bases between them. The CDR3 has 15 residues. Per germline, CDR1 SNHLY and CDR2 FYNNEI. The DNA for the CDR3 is TGTGCCAGCAGTGACAGGGGACGGAACATCTACGAGCAGTACTTC. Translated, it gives CASSDRGRNIYEQYF.

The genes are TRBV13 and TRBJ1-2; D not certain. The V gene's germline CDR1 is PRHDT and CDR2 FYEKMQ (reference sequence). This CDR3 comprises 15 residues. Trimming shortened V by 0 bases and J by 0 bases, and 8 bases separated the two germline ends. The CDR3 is CASSLGVISNYGYTF. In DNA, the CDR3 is TGTGCCAGCAGCTTAGGGGTAATTTCTAACTATGGCTACACCTTC.

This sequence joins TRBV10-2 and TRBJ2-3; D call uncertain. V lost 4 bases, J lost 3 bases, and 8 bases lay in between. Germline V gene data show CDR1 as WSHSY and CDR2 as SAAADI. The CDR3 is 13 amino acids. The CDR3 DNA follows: TGCGCCAGCAGTGGTCTAGAAACAGATACGCAGTATTTT. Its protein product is CASSGLETDTQYF.

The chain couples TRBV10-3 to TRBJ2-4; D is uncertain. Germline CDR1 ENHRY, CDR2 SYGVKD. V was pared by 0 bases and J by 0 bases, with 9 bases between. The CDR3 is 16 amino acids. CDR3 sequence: CAISESSHIAKNIQYF. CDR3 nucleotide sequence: TGTGCCATCAGTGAGTCTTCCCATATAGCCAAAAACATTCAGTACTTC.

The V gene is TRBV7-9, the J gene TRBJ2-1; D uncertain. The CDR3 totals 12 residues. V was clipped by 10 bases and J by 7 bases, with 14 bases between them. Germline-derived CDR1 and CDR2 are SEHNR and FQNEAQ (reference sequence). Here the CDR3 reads CATRVDGNEQFF. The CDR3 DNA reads TGTGCCACTAGGGTGGACGGGAATGAGCAGTTCTTC. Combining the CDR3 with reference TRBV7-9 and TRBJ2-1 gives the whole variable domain DTGVSQNPRHKITKRGQNVTFRCDPISEHNRLYWYRQTLGQGPEFLTYFQNEAQLEKSRLLSDRFSAERPKGSFSTLEIQRTEQGDSAMYLCATRVDGNEQFFGPGTRLTVL.

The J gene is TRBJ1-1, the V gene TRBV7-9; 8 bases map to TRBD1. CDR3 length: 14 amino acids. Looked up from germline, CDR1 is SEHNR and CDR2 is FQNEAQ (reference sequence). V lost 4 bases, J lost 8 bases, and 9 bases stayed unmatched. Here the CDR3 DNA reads TGTGCCAGCAGCTCTCCCAGGACAGGGTTCGAAGCTTTCTTT. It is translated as CASSSPRTGFEAFF.

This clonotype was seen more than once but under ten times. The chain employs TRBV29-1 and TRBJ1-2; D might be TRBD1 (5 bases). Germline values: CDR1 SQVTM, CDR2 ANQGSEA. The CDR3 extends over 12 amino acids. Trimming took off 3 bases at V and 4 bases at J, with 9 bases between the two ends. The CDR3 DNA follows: TGCAGCGTTGAGCGGCAGGGCTATGGCTACACCTTC. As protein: CSVERQGYGYTF.

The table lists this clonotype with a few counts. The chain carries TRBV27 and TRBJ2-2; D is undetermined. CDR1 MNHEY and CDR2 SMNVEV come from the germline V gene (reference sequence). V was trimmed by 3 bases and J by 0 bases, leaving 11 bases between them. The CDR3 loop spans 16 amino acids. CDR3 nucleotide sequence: TGTGCCAGCAGTTTCTTGGGGTTCGCGAACACCGGGGAGCTGTTTTTT. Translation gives CASSFLGFANTGELFF.

The CDR3 DNA reads TGTGCCAGCAGCTTAGAAGGGCGGGAGATGGCTACGCAGTATTTT. Its protein is CASSLEGREMATQYF. This sequence joins TRBV7-6 and TRBJ2-3; 7 bases align to TRBD2. The CDR3 is made up of 15 amino acids. V dropped 1 base and J dropped 8; count of bases not matched to a gene: 9. Germline assignment: CDR1 SGHVS and CDR2 FNYEAQ.

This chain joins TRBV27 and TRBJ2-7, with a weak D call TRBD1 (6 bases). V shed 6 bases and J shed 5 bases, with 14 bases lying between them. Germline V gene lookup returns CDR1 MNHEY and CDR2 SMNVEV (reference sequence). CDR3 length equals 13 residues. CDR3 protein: CASSPGHLNEQYF. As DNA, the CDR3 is TGTGCCAGCAGCCCGGGACATTTAAACGAGCAGTACTTC.

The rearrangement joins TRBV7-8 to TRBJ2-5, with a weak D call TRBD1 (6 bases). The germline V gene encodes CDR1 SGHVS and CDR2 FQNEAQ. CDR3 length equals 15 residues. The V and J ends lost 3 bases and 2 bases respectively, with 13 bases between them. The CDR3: CASSFWGLEQETQYF. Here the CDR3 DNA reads TGTGCCAGCAGCTTTTGGGGGCTGGAGCAAGAGACCCAGTACTTC.

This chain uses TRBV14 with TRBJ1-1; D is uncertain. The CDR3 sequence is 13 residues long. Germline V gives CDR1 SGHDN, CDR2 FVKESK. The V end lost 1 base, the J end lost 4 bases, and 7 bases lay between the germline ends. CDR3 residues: CASSQAGATEAFF. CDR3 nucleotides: TGTGCCAGCAGCCAAGCGGGTGCCACTGAAGCTTTCTTT.

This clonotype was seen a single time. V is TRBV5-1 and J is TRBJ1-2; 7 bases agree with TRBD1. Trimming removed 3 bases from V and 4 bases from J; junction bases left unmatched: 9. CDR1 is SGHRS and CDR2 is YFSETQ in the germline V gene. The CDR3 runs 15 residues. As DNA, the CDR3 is TGCGCCAGCAGCTACACAGGGACAGCTCTCTATGGCTACACCTTC. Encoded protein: CASSYTGTALYGYTF.

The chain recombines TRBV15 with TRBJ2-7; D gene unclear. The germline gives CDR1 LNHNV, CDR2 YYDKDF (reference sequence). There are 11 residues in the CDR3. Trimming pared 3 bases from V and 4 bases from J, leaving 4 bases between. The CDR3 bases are TGTGCCACCAGCAGCAGTTACGAGCAGTACTTC. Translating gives CATSSSYEQYF.

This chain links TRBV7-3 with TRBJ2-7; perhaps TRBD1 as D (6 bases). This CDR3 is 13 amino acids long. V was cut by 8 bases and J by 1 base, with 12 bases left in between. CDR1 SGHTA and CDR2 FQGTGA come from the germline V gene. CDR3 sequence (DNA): TGTGCCAGCGGCCCAGGGGATTCCTACGAGCAGTACTTC. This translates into CASGPGDSYEQYF.

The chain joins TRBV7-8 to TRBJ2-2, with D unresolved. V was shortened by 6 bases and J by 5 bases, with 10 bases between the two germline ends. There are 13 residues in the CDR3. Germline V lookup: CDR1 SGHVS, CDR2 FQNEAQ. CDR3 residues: CASSLLGTGELFF. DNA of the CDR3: TGTGCCAGCAGTTTATTGGGGACCGGGGAGCTGTTTTTT.

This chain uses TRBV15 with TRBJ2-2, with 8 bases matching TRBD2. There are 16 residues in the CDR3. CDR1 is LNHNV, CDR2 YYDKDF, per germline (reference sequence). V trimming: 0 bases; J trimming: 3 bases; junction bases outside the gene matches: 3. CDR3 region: CATSRDREGYTGELFF. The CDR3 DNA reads TGTGCCACCAGCAGAGATCGGGAGGGGTACACCGGGGAGCTGTTTTTT.

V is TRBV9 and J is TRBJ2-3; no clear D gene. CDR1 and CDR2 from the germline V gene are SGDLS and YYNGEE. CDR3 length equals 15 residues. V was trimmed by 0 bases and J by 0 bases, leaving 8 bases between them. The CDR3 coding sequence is TGTGCCAGCAGCGTAGAGGGCGGTAGCACAGATACGCAGTATTTT. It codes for CASSVEGGSTDTQYF. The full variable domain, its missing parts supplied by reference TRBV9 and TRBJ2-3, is DSGVTQTPKHLITATGQRVTLRCSPRSGDLSVYWYQQSLDQGLQFLIQYYNGEERAKGNILERFSAQQFPDLHSELNLSSLELGDSALYFCASSVEGGSTDTQYFGPGTRLTVL.

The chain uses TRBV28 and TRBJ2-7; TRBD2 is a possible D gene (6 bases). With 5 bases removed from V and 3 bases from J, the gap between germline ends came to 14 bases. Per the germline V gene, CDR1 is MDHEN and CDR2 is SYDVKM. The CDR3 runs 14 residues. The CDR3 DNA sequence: TGTGCCAGCAGTCCCCCGACTAGGGGCTACGAGCAGTACTTC. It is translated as CASSPPTRGYEQYF.

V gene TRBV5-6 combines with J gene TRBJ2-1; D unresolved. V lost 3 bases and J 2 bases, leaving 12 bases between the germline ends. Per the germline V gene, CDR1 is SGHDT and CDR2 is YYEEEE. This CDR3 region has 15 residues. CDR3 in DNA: TGTGCCAGCAGCTCATACTTCCCCACCTACAATGAGCAGTTCTTC. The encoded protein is CASSSYFPTYNEQFF. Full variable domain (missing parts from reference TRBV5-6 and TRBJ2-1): DAGVTQSPTHLIKTRGQQVTLRCSPKSGHDTVSWYQQALGQGPQFIFQYYEEEERQRGNFPDRFSGHQFPNYSSELNVNALLLGDSALYLCASSSYFPTYNEQFFGPGTRLTVL.

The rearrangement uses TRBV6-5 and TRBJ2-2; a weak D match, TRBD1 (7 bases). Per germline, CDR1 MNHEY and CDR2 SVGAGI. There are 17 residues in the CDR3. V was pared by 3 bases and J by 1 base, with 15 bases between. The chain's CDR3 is CASSYYGGTENTGELFF. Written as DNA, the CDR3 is TGTGCCAGCAGTTATTATGGAGGGACAGAGAACACCGGGGAGCTGTTTTTT.

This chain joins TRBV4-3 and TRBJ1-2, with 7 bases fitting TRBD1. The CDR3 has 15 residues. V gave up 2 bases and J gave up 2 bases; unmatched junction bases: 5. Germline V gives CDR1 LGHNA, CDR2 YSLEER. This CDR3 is CASSQTPTGNYGYTF. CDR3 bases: TGCGCCAGCAGCCAAACACCGACAGGGAACTATGGCTACACCTTC.

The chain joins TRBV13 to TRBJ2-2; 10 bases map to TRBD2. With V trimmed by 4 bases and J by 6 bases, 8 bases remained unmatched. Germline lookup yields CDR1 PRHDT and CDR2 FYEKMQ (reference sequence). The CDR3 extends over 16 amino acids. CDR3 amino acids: CASSSTGTSVSGELFF. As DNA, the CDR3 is TGTGCCAGCAGCTCTACCGGGACTAGCGTTTCCGGGGAGCTGTTTTTT.

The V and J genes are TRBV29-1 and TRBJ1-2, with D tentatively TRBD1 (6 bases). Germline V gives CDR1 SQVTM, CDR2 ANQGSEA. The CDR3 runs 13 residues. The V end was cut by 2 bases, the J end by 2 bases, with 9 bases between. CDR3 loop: CSVERQGNYGYTF. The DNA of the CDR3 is TGCAGCGTTGAAAGGCAGGGGAACTATGGCTACACCTTC.

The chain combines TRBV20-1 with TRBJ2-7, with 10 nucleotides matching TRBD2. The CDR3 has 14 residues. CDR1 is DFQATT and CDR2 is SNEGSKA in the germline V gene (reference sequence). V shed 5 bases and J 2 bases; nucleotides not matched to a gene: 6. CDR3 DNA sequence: TGCAGTGCTCTGAAGCGGGGGGGACCCTACGAGCAGTACTTC. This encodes CSALKRGGPYEQYF.

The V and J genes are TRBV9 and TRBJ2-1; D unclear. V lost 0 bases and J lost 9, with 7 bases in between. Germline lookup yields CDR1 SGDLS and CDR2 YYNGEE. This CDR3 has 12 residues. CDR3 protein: CASSVVGGEQFF. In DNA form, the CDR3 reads TGTGCCAGCAGCGTAGTAGGTGGTGAGCAGTTCTTC.

The CDR3 spells CASSFDDFGSYNEQFF. DNA of the CDR3: TGCGCCAGCAGCTTTGACGACTTCGGCTCCTACAATGAGCAGTTCTTC. The chain employs TRBV5-1 and TRBJ2-1; D is unclear. The germline V gene has CDR1 SGHRS and CDR2 YFSETQ. With 2 bases removed from V and 0 bases from J, the gap between germline ends came to 12 bases. CDR3 size: 16 residues.

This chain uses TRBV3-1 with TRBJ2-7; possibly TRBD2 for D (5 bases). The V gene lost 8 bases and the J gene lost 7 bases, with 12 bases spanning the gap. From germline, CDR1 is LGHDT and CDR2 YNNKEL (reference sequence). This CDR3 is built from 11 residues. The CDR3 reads CASDRSGEQYF. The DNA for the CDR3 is TGTGCCAGCGACCGGTCGGGGGAGCAGTACTTC.

The CDR3 nucleotides are TGTGCCAGCAGTCCTGGGGGAGCGGGCAATGAGCAGTTCTTC. Its protein is CASSPGGAGNEQFF. The V and J genes are TRBV6-5 and TRBJ2-1; the D gene is possibly TRBD2 (6 bases). The CDR3 spans 14 residues. The germline gives CDR1 MNHEY, CDR2 SVGAGI. V lost 5 bases to trimming and J lost 6 bases, with 14 bases between them.